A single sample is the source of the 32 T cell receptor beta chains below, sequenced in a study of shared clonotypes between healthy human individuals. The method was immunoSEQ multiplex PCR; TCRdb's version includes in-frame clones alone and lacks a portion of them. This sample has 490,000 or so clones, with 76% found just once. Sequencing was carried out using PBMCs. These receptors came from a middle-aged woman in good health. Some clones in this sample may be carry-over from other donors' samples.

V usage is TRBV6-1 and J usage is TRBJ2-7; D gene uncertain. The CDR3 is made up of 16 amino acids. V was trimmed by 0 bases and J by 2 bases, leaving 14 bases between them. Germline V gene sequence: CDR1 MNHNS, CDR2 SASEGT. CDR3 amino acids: CASSEATLRRTYEQYF. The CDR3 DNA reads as TGTGCCAGCAGTGAAGCGACGCTTCGGCGGACCTACGAGCAGTACTTC.

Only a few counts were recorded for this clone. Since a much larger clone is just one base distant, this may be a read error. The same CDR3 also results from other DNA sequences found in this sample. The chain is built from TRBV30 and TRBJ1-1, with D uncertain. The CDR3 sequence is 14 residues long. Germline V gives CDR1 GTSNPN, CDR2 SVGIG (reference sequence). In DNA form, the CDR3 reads TGTGCCTGGAGTCTTGGACGGTTGAATACTGAAGCTTTCTTT. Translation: CAWSLGRLNTEAFF.

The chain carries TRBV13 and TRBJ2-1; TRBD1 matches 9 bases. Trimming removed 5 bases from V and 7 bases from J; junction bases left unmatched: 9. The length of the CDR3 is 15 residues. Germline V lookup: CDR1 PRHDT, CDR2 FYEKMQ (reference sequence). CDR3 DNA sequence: TGTGCCAGCAGCCGAGGACAGGGGCGGTTGAATGAGCAGTTCTTC. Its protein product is CASSRGQGRLNEQFF.

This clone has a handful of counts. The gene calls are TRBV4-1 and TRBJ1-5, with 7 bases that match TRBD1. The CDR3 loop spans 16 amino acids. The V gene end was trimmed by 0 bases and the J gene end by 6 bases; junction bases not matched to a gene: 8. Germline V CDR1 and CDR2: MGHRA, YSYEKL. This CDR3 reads CASSQEARGGGQPQHF. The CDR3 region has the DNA TGCGCCAGCAGCCAAGAAGCCAGGGGGGGAGGTCAGCCCCAGCATTTT.

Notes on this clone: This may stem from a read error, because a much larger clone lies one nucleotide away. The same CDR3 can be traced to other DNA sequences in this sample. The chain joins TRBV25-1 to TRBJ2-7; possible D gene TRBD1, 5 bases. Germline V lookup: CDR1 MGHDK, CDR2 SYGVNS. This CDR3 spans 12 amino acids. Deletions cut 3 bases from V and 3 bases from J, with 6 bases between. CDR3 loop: CASSEGLYEQYF. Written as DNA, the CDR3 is TGTGCCAGCAGTGAGGGGCTCTACGAGCAGTACTTC.

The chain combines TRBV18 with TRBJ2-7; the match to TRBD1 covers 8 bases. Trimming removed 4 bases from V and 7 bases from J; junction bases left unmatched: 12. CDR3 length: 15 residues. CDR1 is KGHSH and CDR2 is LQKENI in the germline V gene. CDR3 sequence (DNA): TGTGCCAGCTCACTCCCGGACAGGGTCATACGAGAGCAGTACTTC. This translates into CASSLPDRVIREQYF.

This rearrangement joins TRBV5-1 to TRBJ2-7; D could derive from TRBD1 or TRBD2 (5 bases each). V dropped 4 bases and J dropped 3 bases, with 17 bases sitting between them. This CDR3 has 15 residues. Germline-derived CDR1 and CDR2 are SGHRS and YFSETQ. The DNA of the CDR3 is TGCGCCAGCAGCGTTTCGGGGCGCGACTTCTACGAGCAGTACTTC. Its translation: CASSVSGRDFYEQYF.

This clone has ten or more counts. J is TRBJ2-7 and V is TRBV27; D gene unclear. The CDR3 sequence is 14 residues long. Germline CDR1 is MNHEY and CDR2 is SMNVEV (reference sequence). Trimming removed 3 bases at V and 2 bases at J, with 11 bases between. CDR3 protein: CASSFDRRTYEQYF. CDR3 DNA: TGTGCCAGCAGTTTTGATCGGCGAACCTACGAGCAGTACTTC.

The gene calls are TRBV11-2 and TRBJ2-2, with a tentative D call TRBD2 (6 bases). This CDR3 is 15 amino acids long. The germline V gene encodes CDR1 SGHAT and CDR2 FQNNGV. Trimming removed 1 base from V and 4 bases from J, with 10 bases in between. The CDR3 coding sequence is TGTGCCAGCAGCTTAGCGGGAGATCTCACCGGGGAGCTGTTTTTT. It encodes CASSLAGDLTGELFF.

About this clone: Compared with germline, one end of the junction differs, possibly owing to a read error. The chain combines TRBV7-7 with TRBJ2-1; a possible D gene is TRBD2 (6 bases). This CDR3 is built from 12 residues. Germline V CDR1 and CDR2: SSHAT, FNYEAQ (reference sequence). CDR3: CASSPTGGEQFF. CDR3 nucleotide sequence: TGTGCTAGCAGCCCCACCGGGGGTGAGCAGTTCTTC.

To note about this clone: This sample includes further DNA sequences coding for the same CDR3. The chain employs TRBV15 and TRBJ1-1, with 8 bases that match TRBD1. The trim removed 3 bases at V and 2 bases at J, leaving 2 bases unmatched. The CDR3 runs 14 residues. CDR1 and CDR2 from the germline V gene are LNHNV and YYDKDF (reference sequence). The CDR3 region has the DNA TGTGCCACCAGCAGGGACAGGGTAAACACTGAAGCTTTCTTT. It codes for CATSRDRVNTEAFF.

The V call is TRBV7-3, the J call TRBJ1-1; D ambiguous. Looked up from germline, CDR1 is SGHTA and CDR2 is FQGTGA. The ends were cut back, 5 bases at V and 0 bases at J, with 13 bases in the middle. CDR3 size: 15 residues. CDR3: CASSALIQLNTEAFF. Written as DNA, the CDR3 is TGTGCCAGCAGCGCCCTAATCCAACTGAACACTGAAGCTTTCTTT.

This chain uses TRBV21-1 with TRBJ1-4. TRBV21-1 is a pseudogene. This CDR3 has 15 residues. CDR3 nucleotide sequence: TGTGCCAGCAGCAAAGGACGTCTGCCAAACGAAAAACTGTTTTTT. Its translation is CASSKGRLPNEKLFF.

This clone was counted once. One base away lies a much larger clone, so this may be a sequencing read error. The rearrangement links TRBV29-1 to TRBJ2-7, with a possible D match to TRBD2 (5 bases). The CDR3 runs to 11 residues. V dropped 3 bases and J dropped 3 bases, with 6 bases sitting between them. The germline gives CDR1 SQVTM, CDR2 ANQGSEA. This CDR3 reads CSVEEDYEQYF. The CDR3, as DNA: TGCAGCGTTGAGGAGGACTACGAGCAGTACTTC.

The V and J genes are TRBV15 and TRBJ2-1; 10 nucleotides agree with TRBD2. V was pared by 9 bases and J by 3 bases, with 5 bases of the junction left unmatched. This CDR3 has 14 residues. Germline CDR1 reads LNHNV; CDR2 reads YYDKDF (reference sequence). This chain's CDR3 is CATSAGGGYNEQFF. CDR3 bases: TGTGCCACTTCAGCGGGAGGGGGCTACAATGAGCAGTTCTTC.

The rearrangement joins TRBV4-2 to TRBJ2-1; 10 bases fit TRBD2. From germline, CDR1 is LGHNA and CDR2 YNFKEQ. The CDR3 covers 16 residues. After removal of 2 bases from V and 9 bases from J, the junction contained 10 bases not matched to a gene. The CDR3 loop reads CASSQRGLAGEGEQFF. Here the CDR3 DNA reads TGTGCCAGCAGCCAACGGGGGCTAGCGGGAGAGGGTGAGCAGTTCTTC.

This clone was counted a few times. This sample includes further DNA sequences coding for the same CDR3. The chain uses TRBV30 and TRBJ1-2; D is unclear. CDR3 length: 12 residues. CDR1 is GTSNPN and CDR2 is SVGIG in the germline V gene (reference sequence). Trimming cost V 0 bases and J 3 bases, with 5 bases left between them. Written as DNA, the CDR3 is TGTGCCTGGAGTGTGGGTGACTATGGCTACACCTTC. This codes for CAWSVGDYGYTF.

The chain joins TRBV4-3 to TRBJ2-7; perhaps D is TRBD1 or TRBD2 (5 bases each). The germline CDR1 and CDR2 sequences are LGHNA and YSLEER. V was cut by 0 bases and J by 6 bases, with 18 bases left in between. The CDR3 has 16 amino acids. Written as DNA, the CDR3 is TGCGCCAGCAGCCAAGATGTTGGGGGTGGGGTTAGCGAGCAGTACTTC. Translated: CASSQDVGGGVSEQYF.

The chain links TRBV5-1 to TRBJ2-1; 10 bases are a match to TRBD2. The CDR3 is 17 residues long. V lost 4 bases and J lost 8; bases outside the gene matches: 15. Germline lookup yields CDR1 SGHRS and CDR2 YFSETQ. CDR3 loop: CASSPLGASGGGHEQFF. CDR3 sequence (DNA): TGCGCCAGCAGCCCGCTGGGGGCTAGCGGGGGAGGGCATGAGCAGTTCTTC.

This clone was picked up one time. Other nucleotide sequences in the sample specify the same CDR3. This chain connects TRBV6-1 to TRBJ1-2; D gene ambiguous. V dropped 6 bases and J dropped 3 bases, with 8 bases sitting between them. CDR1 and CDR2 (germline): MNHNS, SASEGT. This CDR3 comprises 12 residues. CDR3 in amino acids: CASSRTDYGYTF. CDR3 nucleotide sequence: TGTGCCAGCAGCAGGACGGACTATGGCTACACCTTC.

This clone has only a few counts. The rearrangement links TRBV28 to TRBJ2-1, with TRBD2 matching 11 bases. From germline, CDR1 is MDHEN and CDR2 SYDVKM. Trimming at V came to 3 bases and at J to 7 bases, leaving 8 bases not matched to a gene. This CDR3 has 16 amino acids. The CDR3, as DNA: TGTGCCAGCAGTTTTTGGCTAGCGGGAGGAAGAAATGAGCAGTTCTTC. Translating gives CASSFWLAGGRNEQFF.

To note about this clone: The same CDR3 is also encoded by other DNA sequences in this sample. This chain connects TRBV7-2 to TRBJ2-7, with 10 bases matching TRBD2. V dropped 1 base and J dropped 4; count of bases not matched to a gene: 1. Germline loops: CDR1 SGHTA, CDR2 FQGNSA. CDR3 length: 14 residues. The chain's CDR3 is CASSLGGLAYEQYF. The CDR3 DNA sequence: TGTGCCAGCAGCTTAGGGGGACTAGCGTACGAGCAGTACTTC.

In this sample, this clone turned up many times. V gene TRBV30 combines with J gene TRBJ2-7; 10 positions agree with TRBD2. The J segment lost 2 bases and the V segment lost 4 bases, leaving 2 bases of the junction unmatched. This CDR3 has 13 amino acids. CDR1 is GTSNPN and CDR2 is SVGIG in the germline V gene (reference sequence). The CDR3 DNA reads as TGTGCCTGGAAGCTAGCGGGAGCCTACGAGCAGTACTTC. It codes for CAWKLAGAYEQYF.

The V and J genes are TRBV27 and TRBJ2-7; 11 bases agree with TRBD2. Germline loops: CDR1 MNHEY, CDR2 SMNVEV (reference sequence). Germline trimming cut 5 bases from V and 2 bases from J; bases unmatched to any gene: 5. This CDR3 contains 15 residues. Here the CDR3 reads CASSTGLAVTYEQYF. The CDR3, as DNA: TGTGCCAGCAGTACGGGACTAGCGGTAACCTACGAGCAGTACTTC.

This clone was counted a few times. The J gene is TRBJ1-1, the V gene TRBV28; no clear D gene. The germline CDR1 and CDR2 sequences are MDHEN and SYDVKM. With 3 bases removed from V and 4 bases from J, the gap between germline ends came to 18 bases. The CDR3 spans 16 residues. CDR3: CASSFLGQERVTEAFF. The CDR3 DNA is TGTGCCAGCAGTTTCCTAGGGCAGGAAAGAGTCACTGAAGCTTTCTTT.

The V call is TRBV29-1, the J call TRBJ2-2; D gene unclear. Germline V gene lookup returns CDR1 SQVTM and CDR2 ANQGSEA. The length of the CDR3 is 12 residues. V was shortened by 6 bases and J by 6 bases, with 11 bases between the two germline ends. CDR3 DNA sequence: TGCAGCGTCCAATGGGCCCCCGGGGAGCTGTTTTTT. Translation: CSVQWAPGELFF.

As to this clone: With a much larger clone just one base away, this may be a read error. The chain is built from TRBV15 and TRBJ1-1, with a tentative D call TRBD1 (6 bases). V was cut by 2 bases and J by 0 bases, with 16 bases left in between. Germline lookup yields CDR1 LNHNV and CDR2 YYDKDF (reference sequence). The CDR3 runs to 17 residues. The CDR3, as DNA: TGTGCCACCAGCAGAAACCGGGACAAGGCCCTGAACACTGAAGCTTTCTTT. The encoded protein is CATSRNRDKALNTEAFF.

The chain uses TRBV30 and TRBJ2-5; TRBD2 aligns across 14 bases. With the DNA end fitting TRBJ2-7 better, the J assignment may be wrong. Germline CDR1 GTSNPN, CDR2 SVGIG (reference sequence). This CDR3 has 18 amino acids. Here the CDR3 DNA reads TGTGCCTGGAGACCGGGACTAGCGGGAGAAGGGTGGATATACGAGCAGTACTTC. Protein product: CAWRPGLAGEGWIYEQYF.

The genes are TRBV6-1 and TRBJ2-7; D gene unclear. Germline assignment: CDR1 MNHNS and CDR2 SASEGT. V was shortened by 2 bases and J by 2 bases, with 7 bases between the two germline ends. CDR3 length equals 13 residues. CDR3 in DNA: TGTGCCAGCAGTGAATTCGCTCCCTACGAGCAGTACTTC. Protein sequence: CASSEFAPYEQYF.

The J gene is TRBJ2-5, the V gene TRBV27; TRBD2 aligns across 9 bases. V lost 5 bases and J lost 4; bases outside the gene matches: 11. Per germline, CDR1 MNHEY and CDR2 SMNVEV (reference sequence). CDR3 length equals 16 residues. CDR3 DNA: TGTGCCAGCAGTGGGATAGGGACTAGCCAACCAGAGACCCAGTACTTC. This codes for CASSGIGTSQPETQYF.

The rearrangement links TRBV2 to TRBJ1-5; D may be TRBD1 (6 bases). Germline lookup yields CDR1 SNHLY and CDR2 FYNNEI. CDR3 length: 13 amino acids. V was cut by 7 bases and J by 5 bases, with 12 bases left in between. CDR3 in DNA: TGTGCCAGCACCCTCTCAGGGGATCAGCCCCAGCATTTT. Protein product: CASTLSGDQPQHF.

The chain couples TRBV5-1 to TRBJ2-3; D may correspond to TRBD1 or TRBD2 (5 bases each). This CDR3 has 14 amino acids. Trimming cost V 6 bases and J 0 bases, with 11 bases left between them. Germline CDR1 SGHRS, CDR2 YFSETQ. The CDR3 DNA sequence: TGCGCCAGCATAAGGGACCTTAGCACAGATACGCAGTATTTT. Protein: CASIRDLSTDTQYF.